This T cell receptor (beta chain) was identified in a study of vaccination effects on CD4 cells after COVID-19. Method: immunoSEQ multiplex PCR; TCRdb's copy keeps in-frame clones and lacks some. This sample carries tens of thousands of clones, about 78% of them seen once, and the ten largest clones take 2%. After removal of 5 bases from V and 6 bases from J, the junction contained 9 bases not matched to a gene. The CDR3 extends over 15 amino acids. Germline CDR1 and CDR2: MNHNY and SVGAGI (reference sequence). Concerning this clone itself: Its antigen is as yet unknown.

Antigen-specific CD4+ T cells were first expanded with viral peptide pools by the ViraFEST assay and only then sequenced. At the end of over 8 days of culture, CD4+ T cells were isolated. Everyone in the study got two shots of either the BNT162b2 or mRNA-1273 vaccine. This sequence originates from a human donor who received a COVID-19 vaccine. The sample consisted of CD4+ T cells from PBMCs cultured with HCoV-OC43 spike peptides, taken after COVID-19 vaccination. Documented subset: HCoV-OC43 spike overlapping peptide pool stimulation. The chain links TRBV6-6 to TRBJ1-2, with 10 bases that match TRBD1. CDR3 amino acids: CASSRERQGADGYTF. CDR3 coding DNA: TGTGCCAGCAGTAGGGAACGACAGGGGGCGGATGGCTACACCTTC.